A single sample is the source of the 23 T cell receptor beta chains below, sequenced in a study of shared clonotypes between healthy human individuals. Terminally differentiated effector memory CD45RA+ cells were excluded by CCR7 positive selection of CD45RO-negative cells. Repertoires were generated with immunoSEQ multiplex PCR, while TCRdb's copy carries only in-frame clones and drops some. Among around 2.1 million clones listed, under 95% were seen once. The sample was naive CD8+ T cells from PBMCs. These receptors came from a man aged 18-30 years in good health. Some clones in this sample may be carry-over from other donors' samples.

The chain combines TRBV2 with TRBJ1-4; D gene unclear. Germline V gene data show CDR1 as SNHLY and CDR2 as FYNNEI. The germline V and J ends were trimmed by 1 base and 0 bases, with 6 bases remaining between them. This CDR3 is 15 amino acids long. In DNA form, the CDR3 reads TGTGCCAGCAGTGAAGTCCGGGCAACTAATGAAAAACTGTTTTTT. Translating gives CASSEVRATNEKLFF.

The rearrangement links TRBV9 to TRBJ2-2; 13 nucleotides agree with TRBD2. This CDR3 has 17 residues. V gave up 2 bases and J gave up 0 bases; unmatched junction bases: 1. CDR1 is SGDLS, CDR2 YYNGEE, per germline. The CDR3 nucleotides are TGTGCCAGCAGCGTTACTAGCGGGAGGGCGAACACCGGGGAGCTGTTTTTT. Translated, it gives CASSVTSGRANTGELFF.

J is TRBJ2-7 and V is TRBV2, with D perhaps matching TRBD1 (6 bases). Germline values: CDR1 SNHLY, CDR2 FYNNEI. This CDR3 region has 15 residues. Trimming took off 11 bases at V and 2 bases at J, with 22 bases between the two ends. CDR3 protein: CAGDRGKGETYEQYF. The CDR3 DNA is TGTGCCGGCGACCGGGGCAAGGGGGAGACCTACGAGCAGTACTTC.

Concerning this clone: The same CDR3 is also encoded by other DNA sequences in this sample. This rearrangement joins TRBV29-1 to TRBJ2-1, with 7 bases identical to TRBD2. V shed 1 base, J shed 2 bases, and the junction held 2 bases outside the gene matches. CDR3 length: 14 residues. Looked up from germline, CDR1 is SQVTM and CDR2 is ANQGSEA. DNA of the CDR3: TGCAGCGTTGAAGGTCTAGCGGCCTACAATGAGCAGTTCTTC. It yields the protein CSVEGLAAYNEQFF.

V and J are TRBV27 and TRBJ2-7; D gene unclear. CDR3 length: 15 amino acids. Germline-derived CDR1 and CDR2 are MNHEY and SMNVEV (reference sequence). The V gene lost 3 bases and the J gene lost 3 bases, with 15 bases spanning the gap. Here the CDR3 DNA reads TGTGCCAGCAGTTTCGGGCTTGGCAGCATCTACGAGCAGTACTTC. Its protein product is CASSFGLGSIYEQYF.

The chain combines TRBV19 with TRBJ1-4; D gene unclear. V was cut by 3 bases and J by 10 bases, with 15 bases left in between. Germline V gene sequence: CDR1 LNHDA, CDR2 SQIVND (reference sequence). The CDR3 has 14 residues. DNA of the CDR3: TGTGCCAGTAGTATGGGCGGCGGAATTGTAAAACTGTTTTTT. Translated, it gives CASSMGGGIVKLFF. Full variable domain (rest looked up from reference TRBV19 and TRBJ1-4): DGGITQSPKYLFRKEGQNVTLSCEQNLNHDAMYWYRQDPGQGLRLIYYSQIVNDFQKGDIAEGYSVSREKKESFPLTVTSAQKNPTAFYLCASSMGGGIVKLFFGSGTQLSVL.

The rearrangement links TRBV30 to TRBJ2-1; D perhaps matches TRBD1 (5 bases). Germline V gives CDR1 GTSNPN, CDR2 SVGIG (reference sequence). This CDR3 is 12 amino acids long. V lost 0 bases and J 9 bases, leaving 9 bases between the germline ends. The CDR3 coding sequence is TGTGCCTGGAGTGTAATAGGGGTTGAGCAGTTCTTC. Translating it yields CAWSVIGVEQFF.

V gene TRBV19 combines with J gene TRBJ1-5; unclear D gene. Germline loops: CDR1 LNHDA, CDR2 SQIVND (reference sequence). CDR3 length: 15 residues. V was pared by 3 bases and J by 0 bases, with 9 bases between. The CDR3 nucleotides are TGTGCCAGTAGTATTGAAGTCTATAGCAATCAGCCCCAGCATTTT. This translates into CASSIEVYSNQPQHF. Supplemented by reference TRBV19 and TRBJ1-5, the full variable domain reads DGGITQSPKYLFRKEGQNVTLSCEQNLNHDAMYWYRQDPGQGLRLIYYSQIVNDFQKGDIAEGYSVSREKKESFPLTVTSAQKNPTAFYLCASSIEVYSNQPQHFGDGTRLSIL.

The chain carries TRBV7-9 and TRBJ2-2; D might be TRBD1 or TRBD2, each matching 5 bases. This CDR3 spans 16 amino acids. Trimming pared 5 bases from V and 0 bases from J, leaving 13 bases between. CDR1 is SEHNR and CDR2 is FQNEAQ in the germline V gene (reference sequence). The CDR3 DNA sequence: TGTGCCAGCAGCCCCGCCGGGACCTCGAACACCGGGGAGCTGTTTTTT. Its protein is CASSPAGTSNTGELFF.

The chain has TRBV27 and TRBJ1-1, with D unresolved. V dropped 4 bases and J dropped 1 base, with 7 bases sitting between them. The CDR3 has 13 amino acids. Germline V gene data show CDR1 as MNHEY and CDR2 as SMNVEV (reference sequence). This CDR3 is CASSWTQNTEAFF. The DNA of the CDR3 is TGTGCCAGCAGTTGGACCCAGAACACTGAAGCTTTCTTT.

This CDR3 is CASSTLRGLTNTEAFF. The CDR3 nucleotides read TGTGCCAGCAGCACACTCAGGGGGCTCACAAACACTGAAGCTTTCTTT. This chain uses TRBV4-2 with TRBJ1-1; 8 bases map to TRBD1. With V trimmed by 5 bases and J by 2 bases, 10 bases remained unmatched. Germline loops: CDR1 LGHNA, CDR2 YNFKEQ. CDR3 length: 16 amino acids.

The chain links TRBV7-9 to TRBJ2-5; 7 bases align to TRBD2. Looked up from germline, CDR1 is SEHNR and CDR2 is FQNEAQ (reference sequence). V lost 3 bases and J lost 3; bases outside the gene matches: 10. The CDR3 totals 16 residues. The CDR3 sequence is CASSFSPSGGEETQYF. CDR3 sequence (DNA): TGTGCCAGCAGCTTTTCCCCTAGCGGAGGGGAAGAGACCCAGTACTTC.

CDR3 region: CASSSRQRGPEAFF. In DNA, the CDR3 is TGTGCCAGCAGCTCTCGACAGAGGGGCCCTGAAGCTTTCTTT. This chain joins TRBV7-2 and TRBJ1-1; weak D call: TRBD1 (5 bases). The germline V gene encodes CDR1 SGHTA and CDR2 FQGNSA. Trimming took 4 bases from V and 6 from J, leaving 15 bases between them. The CDR3 runs to 14 residues. Variable domain in full (rest from reference TRBV7-2 and TRBJ1-1): GAGVSQSPSNKVTEKGKDVELRCDPISGHTALYWYRQSLGQGLEFLIYFQGNSAPDKSGLPSDRFSAERTGGSVSTLTIQRTQQEDSAVYLCASSSRQRGPEAFFGQGTRLTVV.

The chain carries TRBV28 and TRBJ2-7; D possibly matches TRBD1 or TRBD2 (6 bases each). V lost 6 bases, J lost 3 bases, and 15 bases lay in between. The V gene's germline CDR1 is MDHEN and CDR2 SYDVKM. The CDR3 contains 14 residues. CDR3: CASRMTGAGYEQYF. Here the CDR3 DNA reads TGTGCCAGCAGGATGACGGGGGCAGGCTACGAGCAGTACTTC.

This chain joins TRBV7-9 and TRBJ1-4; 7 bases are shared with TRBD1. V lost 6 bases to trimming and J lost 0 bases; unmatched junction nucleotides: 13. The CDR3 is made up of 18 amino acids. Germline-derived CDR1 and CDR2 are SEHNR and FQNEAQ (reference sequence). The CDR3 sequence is CASRKVGGQGATNEKLFF. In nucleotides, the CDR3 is TGTGCCAGCAGAAAAGTTGGGGGTCAGGGGGCAACTAATGAAAAACTGTTTTTT.

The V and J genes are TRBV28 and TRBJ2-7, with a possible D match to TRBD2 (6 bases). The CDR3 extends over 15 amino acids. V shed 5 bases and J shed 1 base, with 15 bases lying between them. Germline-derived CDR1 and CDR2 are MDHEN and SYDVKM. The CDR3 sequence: CASSLPGDPSYEQYF. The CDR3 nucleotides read TGTGCCAGCAGTCTGCCGGGGGACCCATCCTACGAGCAGTACTTC. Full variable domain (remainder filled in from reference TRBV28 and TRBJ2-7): DVKVTQSSRYLVKRTGEKVFLECVQDMDHENMFWYRQDPGLGLRLIYFSYDVKMKEKGDIPEGYSVSREKKERFSLILESASTNQTSMYLCASSLPGDPSYEQYFGPGTRLTVT.

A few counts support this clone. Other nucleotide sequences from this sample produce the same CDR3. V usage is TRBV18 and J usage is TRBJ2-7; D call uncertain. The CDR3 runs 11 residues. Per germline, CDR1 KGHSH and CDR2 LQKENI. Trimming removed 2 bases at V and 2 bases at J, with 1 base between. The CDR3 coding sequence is TGTGCCAGCTCACCAGCCTACGAGCAGTACTTC. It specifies CASSPAYEQYF.

Here the CDR3 DNA reads TGTGCCAGCAGCTCCCGGACCGATTACTCCTACGAGCAGTACTTC. Its protein is CASSSRTDYSYEQYF. This chain joins TRBV5-5 and TRBJ2-7; no clear D. CDR3 length: 15 amino acids. V was cut by 3 bases and J by 0 bases, with 13 bases left in between. CDR1 SGHKS and CDR2 YYEKEE come from the germline V gene (reference sequence).

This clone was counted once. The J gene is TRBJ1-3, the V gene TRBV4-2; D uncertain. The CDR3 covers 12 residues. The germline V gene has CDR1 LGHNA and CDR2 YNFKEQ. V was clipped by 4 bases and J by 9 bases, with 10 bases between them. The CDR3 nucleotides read TGTGCCAGCAGCCCCGGTGGAGGCACCATATATTTT. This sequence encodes CASSPGGGTIYF.

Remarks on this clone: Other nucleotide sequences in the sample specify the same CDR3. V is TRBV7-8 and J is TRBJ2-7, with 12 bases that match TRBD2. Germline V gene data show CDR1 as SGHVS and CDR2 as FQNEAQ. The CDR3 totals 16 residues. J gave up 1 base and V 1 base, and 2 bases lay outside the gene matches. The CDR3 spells CASSLGGLAGSYEQYF. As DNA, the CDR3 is TGTGCCAGCAGCTTAGGGGGACTAGCGGGTTCCTACGAGCAGTACTTC.

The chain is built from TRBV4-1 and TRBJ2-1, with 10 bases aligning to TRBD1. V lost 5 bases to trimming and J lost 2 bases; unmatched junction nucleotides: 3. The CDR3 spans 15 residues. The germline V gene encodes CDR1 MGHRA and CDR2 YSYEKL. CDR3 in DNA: TGCGCCAGCAGCTCGGGACAGGGGCCCTACAATGAGCAGTTCTTC. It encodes CASSSGQGPYNEQFF.

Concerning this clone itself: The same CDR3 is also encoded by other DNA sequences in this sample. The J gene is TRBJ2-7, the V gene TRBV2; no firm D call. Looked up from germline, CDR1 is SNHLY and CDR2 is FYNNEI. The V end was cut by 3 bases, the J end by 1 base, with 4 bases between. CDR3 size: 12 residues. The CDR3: CASSDGSYEQYF. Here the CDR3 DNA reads TGTGCCAGCAGTGACGGGTCCTACGAGCAGTACTTC.

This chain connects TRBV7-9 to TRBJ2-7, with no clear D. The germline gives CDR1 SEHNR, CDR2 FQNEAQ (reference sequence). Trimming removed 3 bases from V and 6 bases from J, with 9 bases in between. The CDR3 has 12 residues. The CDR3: CASSFGSSEQYF. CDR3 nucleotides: TGTGCCAGCAGCTTTGGGTCGTCCGAGCAGTACTTC.